The rows below give T cell receptor beta chains drawn from one sample of a study of cytomegalovirus exposure and HLA in healthy donors. Clones were sequenced by immunoSEQ multiplex PCR, and TCRdb holds only the in-frame ones, with some missing. Recorded here are under 130,000 clones; the top ten clones represent 3.5%. Source material: PBMCs. These receptors were obtained from a man aged 35-49 years in good health and CMV-seronegative. CDR3s leave out the opening cysteine and the closing phenylalanine or tryptophan.

j_gene,v_gene,len,CDR3aa
TRBJ1-1,TRBV5-1,14,ASSLGNRGWNTEAF
TRBJ2-7,TRBV6-1,11,ASSVGGAYEQY
TRBJ2-3,TRBV7-2,10,ASSFSDSTQY
TRBJ1-4,TRBV7-9,12,ASSPGQSNEKLF
TRBJ1-1,TRBV6-5,12,ASSRQLMNTEAF
TRBJ2-5,TRBV11-2,12,ASSLGQREETQY
TRBJ2-7,TRBV2,12,ASSEGGQGYEQY
TRBJ2-1,TRBV6-5,13,ASSYPRAGRDEQF
TRBJ1-5,TRBV27,12,ASSSTGFEQPQH
TRBJ2-3,TRBV18,12,ASSPPSSTDTQY